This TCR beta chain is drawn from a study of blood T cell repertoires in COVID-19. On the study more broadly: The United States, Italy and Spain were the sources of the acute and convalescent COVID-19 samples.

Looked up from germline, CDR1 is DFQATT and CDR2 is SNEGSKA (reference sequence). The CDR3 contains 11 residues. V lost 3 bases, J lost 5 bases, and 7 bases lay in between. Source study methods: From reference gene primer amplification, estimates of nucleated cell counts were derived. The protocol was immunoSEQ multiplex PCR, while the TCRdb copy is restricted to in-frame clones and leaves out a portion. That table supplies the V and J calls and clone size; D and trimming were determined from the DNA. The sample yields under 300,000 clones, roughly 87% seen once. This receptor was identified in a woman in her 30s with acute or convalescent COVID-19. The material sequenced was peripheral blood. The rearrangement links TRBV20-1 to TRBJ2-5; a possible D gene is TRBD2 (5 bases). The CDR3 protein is CSARTGETQYF. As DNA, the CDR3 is TGCAGTGCTAGGACGGGGGAGACCCAGTACTTC.